The 30 T cell receptor beta chains presented below share a single source sample, sequenced in a study of shared clonotypes between healthy human individuals. Produced via immunoSEQ multiplex PCR; TCRdb's table is partial and in-frame only. The data contain roughly 2.5 million clones, 85% to 95% of them singletons. Source material: naive CD4+ T cells sorted from blood. Subset in this sample: CD45RA+ positively selected. Receptors originate from a man aged 18 to 35 in good health.

A note on this clone: A much more abundant neighbour one base away suggests this may be a read error. This same CDR3 is encoded by further DNA sequences in the sample. This chain connects TRBV11-1 to TRBJ1-1; weak D call: TRBD1 (5 bases). Germline-derived CDR1 and CDR2 are SGHAT and FQDESV (reference sequence). Trimming took off 2 bases at V and 1 base at J, with 5 bases between the two ends. The CDR3 spans 13 residues. In nucleotides, the CDR3 is TGTGCCAGCAGCTTACAGGGGAACACTGAAGCTTTCTTT. Translating gives CASSLQGNTEAFF.

The rearrangement links TRBV28 to TRBJ1-4; D gene unclear. From germline, CDR1 is MDHEN and CDR2 SYDVKM. The CDR3 has 14 amino acids. V was clipped by 7 bases and J by 8 bases, with 17 bases between them. The chain's CDR3 is CASTPQIRIEKLFF. The CDR3 DNA reads TGTGCCAGCACCCCACAGATACGCATCGAAAAACTGTTTTTT.

The J gene is TRBJ2-5, the V gene TRBV12-5; TRBD1 agrees at 9 bases. The ends lost 6 bases at V and 5 bases at J; junction bases unmatched: 10. In germline, CDR1 is LGHNT, CDR2 FRNRAP. The CDR3 is 15 amino acids. CDR3 nucleotides: TGTGCTAGTGGAACGGGACAGGGTTTGGTGGAGACCCAGTACTTC. Protein product: CASGTGQGLVETQYF.

This clone has more than one count but fewer than ten. This sequence joins TRBV6-5 and TRBJ1-2, with a possible D match to TRBD1 (6 bases). Between the trimmed V and J ends, which lost 0 bases and 7 bases, there was a span of 9 bases. The CDR3 length is 13 residues. Germline CDR1 and CDR2: MNHEY and SVGAGI. The CDR3 bases are TGTGCCAGCAGTTACTCCGGACAGTCTGGCTACACCTTC. Amino acids: CASSYSGQSGYTF.

The V gene is TRBV5-6, the J gene TRBJ2-4, with 7 bases identical to TRBD1. The V segment lost 4 bases and the J segment 0 bases; nucleotides outside the gene matches: 7. The CDR3 runs 16 residues. The germline CDR1 and CDR2 sequences are SGHDT and YYEEEE. The CDR3 is CASSPGTDVAKNIQYF. Here the CDR3 DNA reads TGTGCCAGCAGCCCGGGGACAGACGTAGCCAAAAACATTCAGTACTTC.

The chain couples TRBV6-1 to TRBJ2-4, with D tentatively TRBD1 (5 bases). Germline V gene lookup returns CDR1 MNHNS and CDR2 SASEGT. Trimming took off 11 bases at V and 0 bases at J, with 11 bases between the two ends. The CDR3 is 13 residues long. The CDR3 DNA reads TGTGCCTCTACTCAGGGAGCCAAAAACATTCAGTACTTC. Its protein product is CASTQGAKNIQYF.

The rearrangement uses TRBV6-5 and TRBJ1-1; D not resolved. In germline, CDR1 is MNHEY, CDR2 SVGAGI. CDR3 length: 14 residues. Trimming took off 2 bases at V and 7 bases at J, with 14 bases between the two ends. The CDR3 nucleotides read TGTGCCAGCAGTTACAACGTCGGGAGTGGTGAAGCTTTCTTT. The encoded protein is CASSYNVGSGEAFF.

The chain links TRBV19 to TRBJ1-3, with D uncertain. Per the germline V gene, CDR1 is LNHDA and CDR2 is SQIVND (reference sequence). The length of the CDR3 is 15 residues. V lost 6 bases and J lost 2, with 14 bases in between. The CDR3, as DNA: TGTGCCAGTAGCAGGACCCGGATCCCTGGAAACACCATATATTTT. Translating gives CASSRTRIPGNTIYF. The full variable domain, rest sourced from reference TRBV19 and TRBJ1-3, is DGGITQSPKYLFRKEGQNVTLSCEQNLNHDAMYWYRQDPGQGLRLIYYSQIVNDFQKGDIAEGYSVSREKKESFPLTVTSAQKNPTAFYLCASSRTRIPGNTIYFGEGSWLTVV.

This chain joins TRBV6-6 and TRBJ1-1; D uncertain. The CDR3 is 12 amino acids. Per germline, CDR1 MNHNY and CDR2 SVGAGI (reference sequence). Trimming took off 8 bases at V and 7 bases at J, with 14 bases between the two ends. CDR3 nucleotide sequence: TGTGCCAGCCGCCGGGCCATGGGTGAAGCTTTCTTT. Protein product: CASRRAMGEAFF.

The V gene is TRBV10-3, the J gene TRBJ2-1; possible D gene TRBD2, 7 bases. The CDR3 runs 15 residues. Deletions cut 4 bases from V and 8 bases from J, with 18 bases between. Per the germline V gene, CDR1 is ENHRY and CDR2 is SYGVKD. In DNA, the CDR3 is TGTGCCATCAGTGTAGGAGGGGGGGCCGGGGATGAGCAGTTCTTC. Amino acids: CAISVGGGAGDEQFF.

The J gene is TRBJ2-3, the V gene TRBV28; D is possibly TRBD2 (5 bases). The CDR3 runs 12 residues. Trimming shortened V by 6 bases and J by 9 bases, and 13 bases separated the two germline ends. Per the germline V gene, CDR1 is MDHEN and CDR2 is SYDVKM. CDR3 loop: CASSSGVETQYF. The CDR3 bases are TGTGCCAGCAGCTCCGGGGTAGAAACGCAGTATTTT.

About this clone: The same CDR3 is also encoded by other DNA sequences in this sample. This rearrangement joins TRBV9 to TRBJ2-2; D is possibly TRBD2 (6 bases). CDR1 and CDR2 (germline): SGDLS, YYNGEE. The V end lost 0 bases, the J end lost 4 bases, and 10 bases lay between the germline ends. This CDR3 region has 15 residues. The CDR3, as DNA: TGTGCCAGCAGCGTAGCTAGGAGGGGCACCGGGGAGCTGTTTTTT. It encodes CASSVARRGTGELFF.

On this clone itself: The same CDR3 also results from other DNA sequences found in this sample. The chain employs TRBV5-1 and TRBJ1-1; D gene ambiguous. Between the trimmed V and J ends, which lost 0 bases and 1 base, there was a span of 7 bases. The CDR3 loop spans 14 amino acids. The germline V gene has CDR1 SGHRS and CDR2 YFSETQ. CDR3: CASSLGAANTEAFF. In DNA form, the CDR3 reads TGCGCCAGCAGCTTGGGTGCAGCGAACACTGAAGCTTTCTTT.

This clone was counted a single time. V gene TRBV5-1 combines with J gene TRBJ1-6, with TRBD1 as a possible D gene (6 bases). V was cut by 4 bases and J by 6 bases, with 14 bases left in between. The CDR3 is 15 residues long. Germline CDR1 and CDR2: SGHRS and YFSETQ. The CDR3 sequence is CASSGGRGSNSPLHF. The CDR3 nucleotides are TGCGCCAGCAGCGGGGGTAGGGGGTCTAATTCACCCCTCCACTTT.

Note on this clone: The sample contains more than one DNA sequence encoding this CDR3. This sequence joins TRBV4-1 and TRBJ1-4; D ambiguous. The CDR3 consists of 15 residues. Per the germline V gene, CDR1 is MGHRA and CDR2 is YSYEKL. V lost 1 base to trimming and J lost 0 bases, with 6 bases between them. The CDR3 DNA reads TGCGCCAGCAGCCAAGGACGAGCAACTAATGAAAAACTGTTTTTT. Its protein product is CASSQGRATNEKLFF.

The chain is built from TRBV27 and TRBJ2-2; 7 bases fit TRBD1. The J segment lost 3 bases and the V segment lost 6 bases, leaving 7 bases of the junction unmatched. This CDR3 contains 15 residues. Per germline, CDR1 MNHEY and CDR2 SMNVEV (reference sequence). CDR3 sequence reads: CASSLGTVHTGELFF. For the CDR3, the DNA is TGTGCCAGCAGCCTTGGGACAGTACACACCGGGGAGCTGTTTTTT.

The V call is TRBV7-9, the J call TRBJ2-5; D is possibly TRBD2 (5 bases). The CDR3 totals 15 residues. In germline, CDR1 is SEHNR, CDR2 FQNEAQ (reference sequence). Trimming took off 2 bases at V and 1 base at J, with 11 bases between the two ends. The CDR3 nucleotides read TGTGCCAGCAGCTTATTGCGGACTTCCCAAGAGACCCAGTACTTC. It is translated as CASSLLRTSQETQYF.

The chain links TRBV7-9 to TRBJ2-5; D is possibly TRBD1 or TRBD2 (5 bases each). Trimming left V 4 bases short and J 3 bases short, with 9 bases between. Per the germline V gene, CDR1 is SEHNR and CDR2 is FQNEAQ (reference sequence). This CDR3 has 13 residues. CDR3 amino acids: CASSYGTEETQYF. CDR3 nucleotide sequence: TGTGCCAGCAGCTATGGGACGGAAGAGACCCAGTACTTC.

The gene calls are TRBV18 and TRBJ2-7; D may be TRBD2 (5 bases). CDR3 length equals 17 residues. Trimming left V 0 bases short and J 6 bases short, with 21 bases between. Germline V lookup: CDR1 KGHSH, CDR2 LQKENI. As DNA, the CDR3 is TGTGCCAGCTCACCACCTACTCAGGCCGGGAATTCCGCCGAGCAGTACTTC. This translates into CASSPPTQAGNSAEQYF.

The CDR3 DNA reads as TGTGCCAGCAGCCTTATCCCCTCTCAGGGCCAAGAGACCCAGTACTTC. Translation gives CASSLIPSQGQETQYF. The gene calls are TRBV5-8 and TRBJ2-5; tentative D call: TRBD1 (5 bases). V shed 4 bases and J shed 1 base, with 17 bases lying between them. Germline-derived CDR1 and CDR2 are SGHTS and YDEGEE. The CDR3 contains 16 residues.

The chain carries TRBV28 and TRBJ2-7; tentative D call: TRBD2 (5 bases). Trimming removed 3 bases at V and 0 bases at J, with 12 bases between. Germline loops: CDR1 MDHEN, CDR2 SYDVKM. The CDR3 sequence is 15 residues long. CDR3 nucleotide sequence: TGTGCCAGCAGTTTGAGCACTAGGAGCTCCTACGAGCAGTACTTC. It specifies CASSLSTRSSYEQYF.

The chain joins TRBV5-1 to TRBJ2-7, with D perhaps TRBD1 (6 bases). The CDR3 covers 15 residues. Trimming took 4 bases from V and 1 from J, leaving 15 bases between them. CDR1 and CDR2 (germline): SGHRS, YFSETQ. The CDR3 here is CASSHDRSYSYEQYF. Here the CDR3 DNA reads TGCGCCAGCAGCCACGACAGGTCCTATTCCTACGAGCAGTACTTC.

The rearrangement uses TRBV10-1 and TRBJ2-1; weak D call: TRBD2 (7 bases). V was clipped by 3 bases and J by 3 bases, with 18 bases between them. The CDR3 consists of 17 residues. Germline CDR1 WNHNN, CDR2 SYGVQD (reference sequence). For the CDR3, the DNA is TGCGCCAGCAGTGATGATCCCGGGGGGACAAGCTACAATGAGCAGTTCTTC. Translating it yields CASSDDPGGTSYNEQFF.

The chain links TRBV5-1 to TRBJ2-2; 8 bases align to TRBD1. There are 15 residues in the CDR3. Germline V gene data show CDR1 as SGHRS and CDR2 as YFSETQ. The J segment lost 6 bases and the V segment lost 5 bases, leaving 9 bases of the junction unmatched. The CDR3: CASRPPGQEAGELFF. CDR3 DNA: TGCGCCAGCAGGCCACCGGGACAGGAGGCCGGGGAGCTGTTTTTT.

J is TRBJ2-1 and V is TRBV11-3, with D perhaps matching TRBD2 (5 bases). V was shortened by 1 base and J by 9 bases, with 7 bases between the two germline ends. The CDR3 runs to 12 residues. Germline V gene data show CDR1 as SGHNT and CDR2 as YENEEA. The CDR3, as DNA: TGTGCCAGCAGCTTAGGGGCGGGTGAGCAGTTCTTC. It is translated as CASSLGAGEQFF.

The chain carries TRBV18 and TRBJ1-1, with a weak D call TRBD1 (5 bases). The V end lost 5 bases, the J end lost 4 bases, and 17 bases lay between the germline ends. From germline, CDR1 is KGHSH and CDR2 LQKENI. The CDR3 has 15 residues. CDR3 coding DNA: TGTGCCAGCTCAGAGGGGCGCAGTGTTGGCACTGAAGCTTTCTTT. It codes for CASSEGRSVGTEAFF. The full variable domain, its missing parts supplied by reference TRBV18 and TRBJ1-1, is NAGVMQNPRHLVRRRGQEARLRCSPMKGHSHVYWYRQLPEEGLKFMVYLQKENIIDESGMPKERFSAEFPKEGPSILRIQQVVRGDSAAYFCASSEGRSVGTEAFFGQGTRLTVV.

This sequence joins TRBV27 and TRBJ1-2; no reliable D call. V was clipped by 8 bases and J by 2 bases, with 15 bases between them. The CDR3 is made up of 14 amino acids. CDR1 MNHEY and CDR2 SMNVEV come from the germline V gene (reference sequence). CDR3: CASAPRGGNYGYTF. The DNA of the CDR3 is TGTGCCAGCGCCCCCCGGGGTGGAAACTATGGCTACACCTTC.

The chain uses TRBV6-1 and TRBJ1-4; D remains unclear. Germline loops: CDR1 MNHNS, CDR2 SASEGT. This CDR3 has 15 residues. With 1 base removed from V and 10 bases from J, the gap between germline ends came to 16 bases. CDR3 coding DNA: TGTGCCAGCAGTGAAGACGTTGGAGGGAGCGTAAAACTGTTTTTT. Amino acids: CASSEDVGGSVKLFF.

In regard to this clone: The sample holds other DNA sequences that translate to the same CDR3. The rearrangement links TRBV10-3 to TRBJ2-1; 9 bases match TRBD1. The J segment lost 1 base and the V segment lost 6 bases, leaving 1 base of the junction unmatched. Germline V gene data show CDR1 as ENHRY and CDR2 as SYGVKD. The CDR3 totals 14 residues. The CDR3 nucleotides read TGTGCCATCAGCGGACAGGGGTCCTACAATGAGCAGTTCTTC. Translated: CAISGQGSYNEQFF.

The chain's CDR3 is CASSLSSSWHYGYTF. CDR3 nucleotide sequence: TGTGCCAGCAGTTTATCGTCCTCATGGCATTATGGCTACACCTTC. The chain recombines TRBV27 with TRBJ1-2; D is undetermined. Germline assignment: CDR1 MNHEY and CDR2 SMNVEV (reference sequence). CDR3 length: 15 residues. V lost 0 bases and J lost 5, with 13 bases in between.